Below, one TCR beta chain is given with its context. Its antigen remains unknown. During the collection period, no donor immune events like infections were recorded. These data come from a study of identifying expanded T cells in peripheral blood. Study-wide results and limits: About 1.2 clones differed between technical replicates, versus about 15 and 19 over time.

Sequenced by immunoSEQ multiplex PCR; TCRdb stores in-frame clones only, minus some. The top ten clones hold 3% to 3.5% of a sample with 120,000 or so clones, approximately 88% of them seen once. The TCR sequence derives from a person aged 18-69 years in good health. Source material: blood.

CDR3 protein: CASSLAGTGRNSPLHF. CDR3 nucleotides: TGTGCCAGCAGCCTCGCCGGGACAGGCCGTAATTCACCCCTCCACTTT. The J gene is TRBJ1-6, the V gene TRBV7-6; 8 nucleotides align to TRBD1. CDR3 length equals 16 residues. Trimming took 5 bases from V and 6 from J; bases not matched to a gene: 9. CDR1 is SGHVS, CDR2 FNYEAQ, per germline.